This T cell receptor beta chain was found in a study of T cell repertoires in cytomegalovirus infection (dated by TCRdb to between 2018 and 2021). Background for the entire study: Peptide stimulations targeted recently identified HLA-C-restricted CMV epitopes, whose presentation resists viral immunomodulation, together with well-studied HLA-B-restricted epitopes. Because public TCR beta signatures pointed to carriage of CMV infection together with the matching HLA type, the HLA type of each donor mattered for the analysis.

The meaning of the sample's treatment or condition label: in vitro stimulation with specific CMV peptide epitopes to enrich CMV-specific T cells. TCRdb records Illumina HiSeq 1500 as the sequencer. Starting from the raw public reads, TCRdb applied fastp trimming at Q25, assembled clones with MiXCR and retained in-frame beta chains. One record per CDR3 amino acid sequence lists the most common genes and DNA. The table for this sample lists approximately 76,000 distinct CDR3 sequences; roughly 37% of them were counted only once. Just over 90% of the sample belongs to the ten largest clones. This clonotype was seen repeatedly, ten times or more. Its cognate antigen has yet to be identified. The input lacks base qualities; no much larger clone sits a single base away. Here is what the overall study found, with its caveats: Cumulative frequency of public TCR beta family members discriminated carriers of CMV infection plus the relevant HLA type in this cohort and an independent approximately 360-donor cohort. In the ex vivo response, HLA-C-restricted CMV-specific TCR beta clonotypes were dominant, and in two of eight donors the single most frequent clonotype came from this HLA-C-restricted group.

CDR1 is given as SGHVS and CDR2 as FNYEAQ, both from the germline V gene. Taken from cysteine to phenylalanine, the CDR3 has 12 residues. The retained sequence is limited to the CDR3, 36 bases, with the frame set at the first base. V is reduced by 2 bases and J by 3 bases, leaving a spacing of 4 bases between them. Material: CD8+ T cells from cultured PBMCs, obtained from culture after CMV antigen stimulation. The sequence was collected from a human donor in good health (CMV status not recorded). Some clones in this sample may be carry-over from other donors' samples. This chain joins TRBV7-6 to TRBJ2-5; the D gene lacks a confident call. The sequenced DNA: TGTGCCAGCAGCTTACGGGAAGAGACCCAGTACTTC. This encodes CASSLREETQYF. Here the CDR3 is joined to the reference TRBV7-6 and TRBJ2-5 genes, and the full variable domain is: GAGVSQSPRYKVTKRGQDVALRCDPISGHVSLYWYRQALGQGPEFLTYFNYEAQQDKSGLPNDRFSAERPEGSISTLTIQRTEQRDSAMYRCASSLREETQYFGPGTRLLVL.